A selection of T cell receptor beta chains follows, all from one sample in a study of shared clonotypes between healthy human individuals. The data were produced by immunoSEQ multiplex PCR, yet TCRdb's version contains in-frame clones alone and is incomplete. The profile covers over 2 million clones, with roughly 94% appearing a single time and approximately 1.2% taken by the ten largest. The material sequenced was naive CD8+ T cells sorted from blood. The source is a young man in good health. Both conserved end residues are part of each CDR3. Each record gives: V gene, J gene, D gene, clone size, CDR3 DNA, CDR3 protein. The D gene is left open where the match is weak. Some rows have no size entry. The others give once, few or many, or a class for an expanded clone.

TRBV27,TRBJ1-4,NA,NA,TGTGCCAGCAGTTTTCGTGCAGGGGATGAAAAACTGTTTTTT,CASSFRAGDEKLFF
TRBV9,TRBJ2-7,NA,NA,TGTGCCAGCAGCGAACAGGGTTCCCAAATGGCGGACGAGCAGTACTTC,CASSEQGSQMADEQYF
TRBV11-2,TRBJ2-2,NA,NA,TGTGCCAGCAGCCAAGGTCCCGGCGTGGCCGGGGAGCTGTTTTTT,CASSQGPGVAGELFF
TRBV6-5,TRBJ2-7,NA,NA,TGTGCCAGCAGTTGCTGGAAAACGCGACTAGAACCGAAGCAGTACTTC,CASSCWKTRLEPKQYF
TRBV5-6,TRBJ1-1,NA,NA,TGTGCCAGCACCCGGGGGAGCACTGAAGCTTTCTTT,CASTRGSTEAFF
TRBV7-6,TRBJ2-7,TRBD1,NA,TGTGCCAGCAGCCACGGACAGGGGGACTACGAGCAGTACTTC,CASSHGQGDYEQYF
TRBV4-3,TRBJ1-5,NA,NA,TGCGCCAGCAGCCAAGACCCGAGTGATCAGCCCCAGCATTTT,CASSQDPSDQPQHF
TRBV6-1,TRBJ2-1,TRBD2,NA,TGTGCCAGCAGTGACCAACTAGCGGGAGGGATGGATGAGCAGTTCTTC,CASSDQLAGGMDEQFF
TRBV28,TRBJ2-1,TRBD2,NA,TGTGCCAGCAGTCGACCGACTAGCGGGGTATACAATGAGCAGTTCTTC,CASSRPTSGVYNEQFF
TRBV13,TRBJ2-3,TRBD1,NA,TGTGCCAGCAGAATACAGGGGTCAGATACGCAGTATTTT,CASRIQGSDTQYF
TRBV5-1,TRBJ2-7,NA,NA,TGCGCCAGCAGCTCAGCAGGGGAGCAGTACTTC,CASSSAGEQYF
TRBV15,TRBJ1-4,NA,NA,TGTGCCACCAGCACCCGGGCGGGGGAAGGTGAAAAACTGTTTTTT,CATSTRAGEGEKLFF
TRBV29-1,TRBJ1-2,NA,NA,TGCAGCGTTGAAGGCGAACACTACTATGGCTACACCTTC,CSVEGEHYYGYTF
TRBV28,TRBJ2-7,NA,NA,TGTGCCAGCAGCCTTCCGGGGTCCTCCTACGAGCAGTACTTC,CASSLPGSSYEQYF
TRBV29-1,TRBJ1-2,NA,few,TGCAGCGGTGCAGCTAACTATGGCTACACCTTC,CSGAANYGYTF
TRBV10-3,TRBJ2-1,NA,NA,TGTGCCATCAGGGGGAGCGCCCATGAGCAGTTCTTC,CAIRGSAHEQFF
TRBV4-1,TRBJ2-7,TRBD1,NA,TGCGCCAGCAGCCAACAGGGGGAGAGATACGAGCAGTACTTC,CASSQQGERYEQYF
TRBV9,TRBJ2-7,NA,NA,TGTGCCAGCAGCGTAGGACAGGATCACTCCTACGAGCAGTACTTC,CASSVGQDHSYEQYF
TRBV28,TRBJ2-7,TRBD1,NA,TGTGCCAGCAAGACCCGGGACAGCCTCACCTACGAGCAGTACTTC,CASKTRDSLTYEQYF
TRBV29-1,TRBJ2-5,NA,NA,TGCAGCGTTGAAGATGTCAGGAACCCTCAGGAGACCCAGTACTTC,CSVEDVRNPQETQYF
TRBV5-6,TRBJ1-1,NA,few,TGTGCCAGCACCCCCGACACAGGAGACACTGAAGCTTTCTTT,CASTPDTGDTEAFF
TRBV5-1,TRBJ2-7,NA,few,TGCGCCAGCAGCCCCCCTCCGGGTACCTACGAGCAGTACTTC,CASSPPPGTYEQYF
TRBV7-2,TRBJ2-1,NA,NA,TGTGCCAGCAGCAAGGACCAAAGCTCCTACAATGAGCAGTTCTTC,CASSKDQSSYNEQFF
TRBV11-2,TRBJ2-7,NA,NA,TGTGCCAGCAGCATAGCCAGTCTTGAATACGAGCAGTACTTC,CASSIASLEYEQYF
TRBV9,TRBJ2-1,TRBD1,NA,TGTGCCAGCAGCGCCGGGACAGAGTACAATGAGCAGTTCTTC,CASSAGTEYNEQFF
TRBV28,TRBJ2-7,NA,NA,TGTGCCAGCAGCCTCCCAGGGGCAACCTACGAGCAGTACTTC,CASSLPGATYEQYF
TRBV6-5,TRBJ2-3,NA,NA,TGTGCCAGCAGTTACGCGTCACCCATAGGGGCAGATACGCAGTATTTT,CASSYASPIGADTQYF
TRBV7-9,TRBJ1-2,NA,NA,TGTGCCAGCGAAGGGTACTATGGCTACACCTTC,CASEGYYGYTF
TRBV19,TRBJ2-4,TRBD1,NA,TGTGCCAGTAGTATAGATCGGGGACAGGGTTCCAAAAACATTCAGTACTTC,CASSIDRGQGSKNIQYF
TRBV4-3,TRBJ2-1,NA,NA,TGCGCCAGCAGCCAAGATCAAATATCGGACGAGCAGTTCTTC,CASSQDQISDEQFF
TRBV7-8,TRBJ2-3,TRBD2,NA,TGTGCCAGCAGCTTAGAGGCTACTAGCGGACGCACAGATACGCAGTATTTT,CASSLEATSGRTDTQYF
TRBV5-1,TRBJ1-1,TRBD1,once,TGCGCCAGCACTGAGGGCAGGGGGTACAGAGGGACTGAAGCTTTCTTT,CASTEGRGYRGTEAFF
TRBV7-9,TRBJ2-2,NA,NA,TGTGCCAGCAGCAAAACCCTCGGGTCGAACACCGGGGAGCTGTTTTTT,CASSKTLGSNTGELFF
TRBV5-6,TRBJ2-7,TRBD1,NA,TGTGCCAGCAGCCCGATGTTCAGGGGGTTGGCCTCCTACGAGCAGTACTTC,CASSPMFRGLASYEQYF
TRBV4-1,TRBJ1-5,TRBD1,NA,TGCGCCAGCAGCCAACAGGACAGGGGGGATAACCAGCCCCAGCATTTT,CASSQQDRGDNQPQHF
TRBV4-1,TRBJ1-1,TRBD1,NA,TGCGCCAGCAGCCACCCAGGACAGGCCATGAACACTGAAGCTTTCTTT,CASSHPGQAMNTEAFF
TRBV4-3,TRBJ1-2,NA,NA,TGCGCCAGCAGCCAAGATCCGGCAAACCACCTCTATGGCTACACCTTC,CASSQDPANHLYGYTF
TRBV11-2,TRBJ2-7,TRBD2,NA,TGTGCCAGCAGCTTAGATCAATTCAGCGGGAGGGCTCTTACGGGGCAGTACTTC,CASSLDQFSGRALTGQYF
TRBV6-5,TRBJ1-5,NA,NA,TGTGCCAGCAGCGAGCTGGGGCCTTGGACAGCCCAGCATTTT,CASSELGPWTAQHF
TRBV19,TRBJ2-1,NA,NA,TGTGCCAGCGAGGGGGGAAGTGAGCAGTTCTTC,CASEGGSEQFF
TRBV5-1,TRBJ1-1,NA,NA,TGCGCCAGCGCCCGAGAGTTGAACACTGAAGCTTTCTTT,CASARELNTEAFF
TRBV5-6,TRBJ1-2,NA,NA,TGTGCCAGCAGCGCATTGATGGGGGGATTCTATGGCTACACCTTC,CASSALMGGFYGYTF
TRBV27,TRBJ2-3,NA,NA,TGTGCCAGCAGTTTTAGGGGGGAGCCAGATACGCAGTATTTT,CASSFRGEPDTQYF
TRBV6-1,TRBJ1-2,NA,NA,TGTGCCAGCACTACAGGGTGGCCGGGTGGCTACACCTTC,CASTTGWPGGYTF
TRBV25-1,TRBJ2-1,NA,once,TGTGCCAGCAGTGAGCCCAATTACAATGAGCAGTTCTTC,CASSEPNYNEQFF
TRBV10-2,TRBJ2-7,NA,NA,TGCGCCAGCAGAACGCACCGCGAGCAGTACTTC,CASRTHREQYF
TRBV6-1,TRBJ2-5,NA,NA,TGTGCCAGCAGTGAAGCCACAGGAGGTGAGGAGACCCAGTACTTC,CASSEATGGEETQYF
TRBV5-4,TRBJ1-6,NA,NA,TGTGCCAGCAGCTTGGCCGCCGGGGGAATTGACTATAATTCACCCCTCCACTTT,CASSLAAGGIDYNSPLHF